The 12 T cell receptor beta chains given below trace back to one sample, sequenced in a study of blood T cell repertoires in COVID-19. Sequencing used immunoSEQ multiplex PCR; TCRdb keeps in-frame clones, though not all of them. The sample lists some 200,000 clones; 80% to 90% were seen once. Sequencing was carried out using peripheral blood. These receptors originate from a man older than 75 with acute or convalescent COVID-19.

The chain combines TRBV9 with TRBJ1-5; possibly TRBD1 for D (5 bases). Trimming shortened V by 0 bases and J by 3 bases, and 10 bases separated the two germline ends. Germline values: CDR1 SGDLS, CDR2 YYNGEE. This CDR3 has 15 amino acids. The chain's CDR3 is CASSVGSGVNQPQHF. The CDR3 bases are TGTGCCAGCAGCGTAGGTTCGGGGGTCAATCAGCCCCAGCATTTT.

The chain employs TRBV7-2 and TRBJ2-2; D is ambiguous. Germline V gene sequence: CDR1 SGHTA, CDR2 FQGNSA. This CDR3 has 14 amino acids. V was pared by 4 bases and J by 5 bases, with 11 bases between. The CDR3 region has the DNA TGTGCCAGCAGCTACCAAGCGCCAACCGGGGAGCTGTTTTTT. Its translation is CASSYQAPTGELFF.

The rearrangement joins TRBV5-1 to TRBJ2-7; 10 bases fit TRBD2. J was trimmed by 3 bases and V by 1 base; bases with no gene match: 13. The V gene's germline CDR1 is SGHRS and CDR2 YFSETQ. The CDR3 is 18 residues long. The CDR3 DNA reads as TGCGCCAGCAGCTTGATTCCTAGCGGGAGTCAGGGGGTCTACGAGCAGTACGTC. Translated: CASSLIPSGSQGVYEQYV.

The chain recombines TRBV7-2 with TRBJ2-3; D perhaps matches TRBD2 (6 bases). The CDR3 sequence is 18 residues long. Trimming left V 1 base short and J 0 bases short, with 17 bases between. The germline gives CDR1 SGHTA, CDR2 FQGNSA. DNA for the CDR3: TGTGCCAGCAGCTTAGGGCTACTAGCAGACTCTAGCACAGATACGCAGTATTTT. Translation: CASSLGLLADSSTDTQYF.

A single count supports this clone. The chain's CDR3 is CASYRGVIAAQYF. DNA of the CDR3: TGTGCCAGCTACAGGGGGGTTATAGCCGCGCAGTACTTC. The chain combines TRBV2 with TRBJ2-7; 8 bases align to TRBD1. CDR1 and CDR2 from the germline V gene are SNHLY and FYNNEI. The J segment lost 9 bases and the V segment lost 8 bases, leaving 12 bases of the junction unmatched. The CDR3 covers 13 residues. The full variable domain, rest sourced from reference TRBV2 and TRBJ2-7, is EPEVTQTPSHQVTQMGQEVILRCVPISNHLYFYWYRQILGQKVEFLVSFYNNEISEKSEIFDDQFSVERPDGSNFTLKIRSTKLEDSAMYFCASYRGVIAAQYFGPGTRLTVT.

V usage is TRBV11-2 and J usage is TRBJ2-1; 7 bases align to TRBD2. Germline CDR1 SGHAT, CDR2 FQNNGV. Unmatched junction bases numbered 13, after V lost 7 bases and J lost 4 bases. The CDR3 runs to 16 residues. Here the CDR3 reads CASTPVGRGKYNEQFF. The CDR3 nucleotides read TGTGCCAGCACCCCGGTGGGGCGGGGGAAATACAATGAGCAGTTCTTC.

The DNA of the CDR3 is TGTGCCAGCAGCTTAGGGGGGGGATACAATGAGCAGTTCTTC. This translates into CASSLGGGYNEQFF. The chain is built from TRBV7-2 and TRBJ2-1; 7 bases are shared with TRBD2. The CDR3 totals 14 residues. V lost 1 base to trimming and J lost 4 bases; unmatched junction nucleotides: 1. Germline V gives CDR1 SGHTA, CDR2 FQGNSA.

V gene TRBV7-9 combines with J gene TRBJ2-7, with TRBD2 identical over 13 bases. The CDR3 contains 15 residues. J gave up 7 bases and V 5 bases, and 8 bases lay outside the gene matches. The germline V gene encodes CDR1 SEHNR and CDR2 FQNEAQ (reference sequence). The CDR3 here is CASSLGLAGVGEQYV. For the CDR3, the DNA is TGTGCCAGCAGCCTCGGACTAGCGGGAGTGGGGGAGCAGTACGTC.

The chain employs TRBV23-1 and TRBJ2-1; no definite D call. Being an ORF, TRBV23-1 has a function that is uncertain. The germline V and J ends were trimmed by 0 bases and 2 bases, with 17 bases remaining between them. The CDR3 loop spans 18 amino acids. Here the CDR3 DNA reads TGCGCCAGCAGTCAATCCTCGACGTCAGGAATAGCCTACAATGAGCAGTTCTTC. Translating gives CASSQSSTSGIAYNEQFF.

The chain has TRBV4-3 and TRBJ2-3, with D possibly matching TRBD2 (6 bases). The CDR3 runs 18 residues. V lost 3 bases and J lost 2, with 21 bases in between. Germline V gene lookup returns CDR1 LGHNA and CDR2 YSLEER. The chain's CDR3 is CASSHVYPQRALTDTQYF. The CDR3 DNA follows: TGCGCCAGCAGCCACGTATACCCCCAGCGGGCCCTCACAGATACGCAGTATTTT.

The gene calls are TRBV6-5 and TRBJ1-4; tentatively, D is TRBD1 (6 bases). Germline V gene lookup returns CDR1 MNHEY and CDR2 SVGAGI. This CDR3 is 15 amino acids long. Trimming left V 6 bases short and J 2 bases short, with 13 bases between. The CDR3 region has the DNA TGTGCCAGCAGGCCGACACAGGGCACTAATGAAAAACTGTTTTTT. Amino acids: CASRPTQGTNEKLFF.

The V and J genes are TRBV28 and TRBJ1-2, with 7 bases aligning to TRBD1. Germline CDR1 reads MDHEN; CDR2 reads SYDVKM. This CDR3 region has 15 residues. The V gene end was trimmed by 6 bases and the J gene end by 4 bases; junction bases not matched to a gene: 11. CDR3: CASSLYRGLLYGYTF. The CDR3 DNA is TGTGCCAGCAGCCTGTACAGGGGACTGCTCTATGGCTACACCTTC.